Listed below are T cell receptor beta chains from one sample, sequenced in a study of cytomegalovirus exposure and HLA in healthy donors. Here immunoSEQ multiplex PCR was the method, and the copy in TCRdb shows in-frame clones only, minus some. Here the sample spans approximately 160,000 clones, 95% to 96% being singletons. The specimen was PBMCs. The source is a woman younger than 35 in good health and CMV-seronegative. Both conserved end residues are part of each CDR3. D genes are given only for firm matches. Clone size is not always given. Where it is, it says once, few, many or a class for expanded clones.

>TRBJ2-5|.|TRBV7-3|TRBD1
TGTGCCAGCAGCCGAACCCGGGACAGGGGAGAGACCCAGTACTTC
CASSRTRDRGETQYF
>TRBJ2-5|.|TRBV9|TRBD1
TGTGCCAGCAGCGTGGGGGACAGGGGGCGCGGAGAGACCCAGTACTTC
CASSVGDRGRGETQYF
>TRBJ2-7|.|TRBV7-9|.
TGTGCCAGCAGCTTTATAGGCCCGGGGGACGTGCAGTACTTC
CASSFIGPGDVQYF
>TRBJ2-3|.|TRBV6-6|.
TGTGCCAGCAGTAAAAGGAGGGGCGGAACAGATACGCAGTATTTT
CASSKRRGGTDTQYF
>TRBJ1-6|.|TRBV18|.
TGTGCCAGCTCACCACCGCAAGAGTGGAAAGGGGGACGCGATGCTTCACCCCTCCACTTT
CASSPPQEWKGGRDASPLHF
>TRBJ1-4|.|TRBV29-1|TRBD1
TGCAGCGTAAGGACAGGGGCGGCAACTAATGAAAAACTGTTTTTT
CSVRTGAATNEKLFF
>TRBJ1-2|.|TRBV6-1|TRBD1
TGTGCCAGCAGTCGACAGGGAGATAGTGGCTATGGCTACACCTTC
CASSRQGDSGYGYTF
>TRBJ2-1|.|TRBV5-4|.
TGTGCCAGCAGCTCGGTTCACGATGAGCAGTTCTTC
CASSSVHDEQFF
>TRBJ2-5|.|TRBV6-1|.
TGTGCCAGCAGTGAGCATGTCTACCAGGGGGAGACCCAGTACTTC
CASSEHVYQGETQYF
>TRBJ1-1|.|TRBV6-6|TRBD1
TGTGCCAGCAGCTATCCCCTCGACAGGGGGGCTGAAGCTTTCTTT
CASSYPLDRGAEAFF
>TRBJ2-3|.|TRBV7-2|TRBD1
TGTGCCAGCAGCCCACAGGGGGCAGGCACAGATACGCAGTATTTT
CASSPQGAGTDTQYF
>TRBJ2-5|.|TRBV29-1|.
TGCAGCGCCTCGGTAGTCGGGGAGACCCAGTACTTC
CSASVVGETQYF
>TRBJ1-4|.|TRBV15|.
TGTGCCACCAGCTTCCGGGGTAGGACCAATGAAAAACTGTTTTTT
CATSFRGRTNEKLFF
>TRBJ1-3|.|TRBV6-4|TRBD1
TGTGCCAGTCCGGAAGGGACAGAAGGAAACACCATATATTTT
CASPEGTEGNTIYF
>TRBJ2-3|once|TRBV7-2|.
TGTGCCAGCAGCTTAAGGGGTAGGACAGATACGCAGTATTTT
CASSLRGRTDTQYF
>TRBJ2-2|.|TRBV4-3|TRBD1
TGCGCCAGCAGCCAAGTAAGGACAGGGGGCACCGGGGAGCTGTTTTTT
CASSQVRTGGTGELFF
>TRBJ2-3|.|TRBV5-1|TRBD1
TGCGCCAGCAGCTTGGGAACAGGGGCGAGCACAGATACGCAGTATTTT
CASSLGTGASTDTQYF
>TRBJ2-5|.|TRBV5-1|.
TGCGCCAGCAGCTTGGTTCGGGTTCAAGAGACCCAGTACTTC
CASSLVRVQETQYF
>TRBJ2-1|.|TRBV9|.
TGTGCCAGCAGCGTAGGCTCCGGCGGGGACTACAATGAGCAGTTCTTC
CASSVGSGGDYNEQFF
>TRBJ2-7|.|TRBV5-1|.
TGCGCCAGCAGCAAACAGGGCTACGAGCAGTACTTC
CASSKQGYEQYF
>TRBJ1-2|.|TRBV9|TRBD1
TGTGCCAGCAGCGACACAGGGGGCGCCTCGGGGGGCTACACCTTC
CASSDTGGASGGYTF
>TRBJ2-7|many|TRBV9|.
TGTGCCAGCAGCGTAGGAGGGGGGGTCTCCTACGAGCAGTACTTC
CASSVGGGVSYEQYF
>TRBJ1-1|.|TRBV19|.
TGTGCCAGTATGTTCGACAGAAACACTGAAGCTTTCTTT
CASMFDRNTEAFF
>TRBJ1-1|.|TRBV11-2|.
TGTGCCAGTAAAAGGGGTAACACTGAAGCTTTCTTT
CASKRGNTEAFF
>TRBJ2-7|.|TRBV19|TRBD1
TGTGCCAGTAGTTTTACTACCGGGACAGGGATCGAGCAGTACTTC
CASSFTTGTGIEQYF
>TRBJ1-6|.|TRBV18|.
TGTGCCAGCTCACCACAGGTTGCAGGGAATAATTCACCCCTCCACTTT
CASSPQVAGNNSPLHF
>TRBJ2-7|once|TRBV5-4|TRBD1
TGTGCCAGCAGCTCGATGGGACAGGGGGCAACTGGCGAGCAGTACTTC
CASSSMGQGATGEQYF
>TRBJ2-2|.|TRBV6-6|.
TGTGCCATCTTAGATGGGGGGGGGCGCACCGGGGAGCTGTTTTTT
CAILDGGGRTGELFF
>TRBJ2-1|.|TRBV7-9|TRBD1
TGTGCCAGCAGCCGGGACAGTCCTGAGCAGTTCTTC
CASSRDSPEQFF
>TRBJ2-2|.|TRBV4-1|.
TGCGCCAGCAGCCCCCCCCTGAACACCGGGGAGCTGTTTTTT
CASSPPLNTGELFF
>TRBJ1-6|.|TRBV4-1|.
TGCGCCAGCAGCCAACCGACCTCTCGGGGAAGAGATTCACCCCTCCACTTT
CASSQPTSRGRDSPLHF
>TRBJ1-4|.|TRBV19|.
TGTGCCAGTAGTATAGTTCCCCCGGTTGAAAAACTGTTTTTT
CASSIVPPVEKLFF